This TCR beta chain emerged from a study of shared clonotypes between healthy human individuals. Negatively enriched CD4+ T cells were divided by CD45RA into naive and memory. Study-wide points: In general, naive subsets displayed greater estimated richness than memory subsets did. Enrolling few donors narrowed the genetic and exposure-history diversity that was represented. Blood was the only sampled material, and tissue repertoires likely differ.

The protocol was immunoSEQ multiplex PCR, while the TCRdb copy is restricted to in-frame clones and leaves out a portion. Among about 960,000 clones listed, around 80% were seen once. Trimming removed 0 bases from V and 0 bases from J, with 12 bases in between. The CDR3 consists of 17 residues. CDR1 and CDR2 (germline): SGHDT, YYEEEE. On this clone: Its specificity is unknown.

The chain couples TRBV5-6 to TRBJ2-2; perhaps TRBD1 as D (5 bases). The sequenced sample was memory CD4+ T cells sorted from blood. Subset described: CD45RA-negative fraction. The source is a man between 18 and 29 years old in good health. CDR3 sequence (DNA): TGTGCCAGCAGCTTGGCAGGGAAAGCTACGAACACCGGGGAGCTGTTTTTT. It translates to CASSLAGKATNTGELFF.